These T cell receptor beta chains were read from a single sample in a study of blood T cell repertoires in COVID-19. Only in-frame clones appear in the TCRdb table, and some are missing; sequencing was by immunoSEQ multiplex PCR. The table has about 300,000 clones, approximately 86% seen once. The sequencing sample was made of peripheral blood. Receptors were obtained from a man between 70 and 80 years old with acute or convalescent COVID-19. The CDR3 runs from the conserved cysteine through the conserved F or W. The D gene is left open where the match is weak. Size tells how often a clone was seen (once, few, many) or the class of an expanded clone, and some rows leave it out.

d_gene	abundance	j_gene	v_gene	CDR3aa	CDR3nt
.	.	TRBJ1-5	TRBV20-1	CSASPLDQPQHF	TGCAGTGCTAGTCCCCTCGATCAGCCCCAGCATTTT
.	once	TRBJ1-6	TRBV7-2	CASSPLYNSPLHF	TGTGCCAGCAGCCCCCTGTATAATTCACCCCTCCACTTT
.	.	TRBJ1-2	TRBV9	CASSVDTITNYGYTF	TGTGCCAGCAGCGTAGACACAATTACTAACTATGGCTACACCTTC
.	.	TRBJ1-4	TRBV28	CASSLSGTGLRF	TGTGCCAGCAGTTTATCCGGAACAGGGCTTAGGTTT
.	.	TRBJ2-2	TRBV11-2	CASSLVPGTGELFF	TGTGCCAGCAGCTTAGTTCCAGGGACCGGGGAGCTGTTTTTT
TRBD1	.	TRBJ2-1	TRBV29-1	CSVTTGGTSSYNEQFF	TGCAGCGTTACTACAGGGGGCACGAGCTCCTACAATGAGCAGTTCTTC
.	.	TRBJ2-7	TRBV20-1	CSARDIRGRHF	TGCAGTGCTAGAGACATAAGGGGTAGGCACTTC
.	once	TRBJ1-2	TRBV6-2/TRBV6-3	CASSTGLYGYTF	TGTGCCAGCAGCACAGGTCTCTATGGCTACACCTTC
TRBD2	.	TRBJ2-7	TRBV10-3	CAISEGLAGVAEQYF	TGTGCCATCAGTGAGGGACTAGCGGGAGTTGCCGAGCAGTACTTC
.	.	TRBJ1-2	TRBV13	CASSLGTNYGYTF	TGTGCCAGCAGCCTCGGGACTAACTATGGCTACACCTTC
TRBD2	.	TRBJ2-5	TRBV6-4	CASTRPISGITTLETQYF	TGTGCCAGCACCAGACCGATTAGCGGGATAACGACACTAGAGACCCAGTACTTC
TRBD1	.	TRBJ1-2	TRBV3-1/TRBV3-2	CASSHWDRVNYGYTF	TGTGCCAGCAGCCATTGGGACAGGGTTAACTATGGCTACACCTTC
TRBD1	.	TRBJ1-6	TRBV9	CASSQGGQAHNSPLHF	TGTGCCAGCAGTCAGGGGGGACAGGCTCATAATTCACCCCTCCACTTT
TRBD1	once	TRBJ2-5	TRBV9	CASSSPGQGLQETQYF	TGTGCCAGCAGCTCGCCGGGACAGGGGCTGCAGGAGACCCAGTACTTC
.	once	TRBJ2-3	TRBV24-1	CATSDSLTADTQYF	TGTGCCACCAGTGATTCCCTTACTGCAGATACGCAGTATTTT
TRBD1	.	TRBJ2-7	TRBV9	CASSVGQGTYEQYF	TGTGCCAGCAGCGTCGGACAGGGAACCTACGAGCAGTACTTC
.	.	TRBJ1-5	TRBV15	CATSGKRGGRQPQHF	TGTGCCACCAGCGGCAAAAGGGGGGGGAGGCAGCCCCAGCATTTT
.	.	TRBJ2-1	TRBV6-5	CASTLLVAQYNEQFF	TGTGCCAGCACTTTACTAGTGGCGCAATACAATGAGCAGTTCTTC
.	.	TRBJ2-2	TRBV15	CATSRGLAPGELFF	TGTGCCACCAGCAGAGGTCTAGCGCCCGGGGAGCTGTTTTTT
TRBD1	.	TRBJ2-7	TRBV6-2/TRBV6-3	CASSPSGQGIHEQYF	TGTGCCAGCAGCCCCTCGGGACAGGGGATCCACGAGCAGTACTTC
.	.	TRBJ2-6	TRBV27	CASSQTRGWANVLTF	TGTGCCAGCAGTCAAACTCGCGGCTGGGCCAACGTCCTGACTTTC
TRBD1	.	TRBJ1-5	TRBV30	CAWSVGTGADQPQHF	TGTGCCTGGAGTGTAGGGACAGGGGCTGATCAGCCCCAGCATTTT
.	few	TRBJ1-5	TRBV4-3	CASSQDLDQPQHF	TGCGCCAGCAGCCAAGATCTCGATCAGCCCCAGCATTTT
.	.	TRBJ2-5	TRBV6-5	CASNKVGVGTQYF	TGTGCCAGTAACAAGGTGGGAGTAGGGACCCAGTACTTC
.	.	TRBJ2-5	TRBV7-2	CASSLRMRETQYF	TGTGCCAGCAGCTTAAGAATGCGGGAGACCCAGTACTTC
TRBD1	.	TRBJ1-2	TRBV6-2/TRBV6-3	CASSRRDRVHYGYTF	TGTGCCAGCAGTCGCCGGGACAGGGTACACTATGGCTACACCTTC
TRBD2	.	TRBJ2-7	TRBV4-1	CASSRAPRGSGGAEQYF	TGCGCCAGCAGCCGAGCCCCACGTGGTAGCGGGGGGGCCGAGCAGTACTTC
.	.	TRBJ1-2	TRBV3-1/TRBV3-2	CASSQRLYGYTF	TGTGCCAGCAGCCAACGGTTGTATGGCTACACCTTC